This TCR beta chain was retrieved from a study of T cell changes during pregnancy in multiple sclerosis. The CDR3 sequence is 12 residues long. Per the germline V gene, CDR1 is GTSNPN and CDR2 is SVGIG (reference sequence). TCRdb's copy holds only in-frame clones and misses some; the assay was immunoSEQ multiplex PCR. This repertoire shows some 22,000 clones, approximately 87% found once; its top ten account for about 7.6%. This sequence originates from a female donor with multiple sclerosis, enrolled in a pregnancy study. Sample: CD8+ T cells from peripheral blood mononuclear cells, taken before pregnancy. The genes are TRBV30 and TRBJ2-5, with 8 bases identical to TRBD2. The DNA end lines up better with TRBJ2-7; the J call may be wrong. The CDR3 here is CAWSWTSTEQYF. The CDR3 DNA follows: TGTGCCTGGAGTTGGACTAGCACCGAGCAGTACTTC.